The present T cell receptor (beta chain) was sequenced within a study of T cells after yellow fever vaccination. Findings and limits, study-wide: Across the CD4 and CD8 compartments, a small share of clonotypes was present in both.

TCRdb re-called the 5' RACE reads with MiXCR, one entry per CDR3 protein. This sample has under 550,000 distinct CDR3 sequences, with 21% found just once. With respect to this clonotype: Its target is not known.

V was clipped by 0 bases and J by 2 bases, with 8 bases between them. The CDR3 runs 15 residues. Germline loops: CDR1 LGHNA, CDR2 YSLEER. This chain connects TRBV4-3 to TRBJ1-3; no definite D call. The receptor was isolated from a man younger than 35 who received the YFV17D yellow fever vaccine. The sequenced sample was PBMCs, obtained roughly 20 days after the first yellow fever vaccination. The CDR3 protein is CASSQEEGTGNTIYF. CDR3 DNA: TGCGCCAGCAGCCAAGAGGAAGGGACTGGAAACACCATATATTTT.